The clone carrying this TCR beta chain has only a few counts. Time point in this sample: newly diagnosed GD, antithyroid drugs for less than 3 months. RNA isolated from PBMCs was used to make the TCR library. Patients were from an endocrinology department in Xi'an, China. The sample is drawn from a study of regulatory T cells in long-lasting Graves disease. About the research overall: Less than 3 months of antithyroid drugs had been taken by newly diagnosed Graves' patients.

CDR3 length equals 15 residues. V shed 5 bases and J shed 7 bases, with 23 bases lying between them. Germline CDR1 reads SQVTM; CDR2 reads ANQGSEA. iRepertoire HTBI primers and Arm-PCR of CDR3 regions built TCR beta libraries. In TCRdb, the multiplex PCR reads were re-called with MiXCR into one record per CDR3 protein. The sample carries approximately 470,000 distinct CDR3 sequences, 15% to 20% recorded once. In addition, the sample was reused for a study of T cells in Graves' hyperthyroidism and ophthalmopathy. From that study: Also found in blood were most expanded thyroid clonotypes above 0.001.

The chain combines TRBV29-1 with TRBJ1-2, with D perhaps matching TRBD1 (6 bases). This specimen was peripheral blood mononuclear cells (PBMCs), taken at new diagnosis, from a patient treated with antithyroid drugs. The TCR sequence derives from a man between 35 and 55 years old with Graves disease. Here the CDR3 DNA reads TGCAGCGTTCTCTGGACAGCCAGACTAGGGGGTGGCTACACCTTC. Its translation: CSVLWTARLGGGYTF.